The 26 T cell receptor beta chains reported below all come from one sample, sequenced in a study of CD4+ T cells in melanoma. This table comes from immunoSEQ multiplex PCR, and its TCRdb copy is limited to in-frame clones, with some not included. The table has 15,000 to 20,000 clones, roughly 80% seen once; the top ten hold about 5.4%. Sequencing was carried out using cells from a culture (not recorded whether cultured in vitro). These receptors came from a human donor with melanoma.

The V and J genes are TRBV10-3 and TRBJ1-1; D remains unclear. The CDR3 sequence is 15 residues long. Trimming took 3 bases from V and 2 from J, leaving 13 bases between them. Germline CDR1 and CDR2: ENHRY and SYGVKD. This chain's CDR3 is CAISDYANLNTEAFF. As DNA, the CDR3 is TGTGCCATCAGTGATTACGCTAACCTCAACACTGAAGCTTTCTTT.

This chain links TRBV27 with TRBJ1-1; D unresolved. V lost 2 bases and J 1 base, leaving 14 bases between the germline ends. CDR3 length equals 16 residues. CDR1 MNHEY and CDR2 SMNVEV come from the germline V gene (reference sequence). CDR3 nucleotides: TGTGCCAGCAGTTTAAAATCGGCATTTAGGAACACTGAAGCTTTCTTT. Protein: CASSLKSAFRNTEAFF.

The chain carries TRBV6-4 and TRBJ2-7; TRBD2 matches 10 bases. The CDR3 is 17 amino acids. Unmatched junction bases numbered 8, after V lost 2 bases and J lost 1 base. CDR1 and CDR2 (germline): MRHNA, SNTAGT. The CDR3 protein is CASSDPLAGDLSYEQYF. In DNA, the CDR3 is TGTGCCAGCAGTGACCCCCTAGCGGGGGATCTATCCTACGAGCAGTACTTC.

The chain is built from TRBV6-1 and TRBJ1-3; D is perhaps TRBD1 (5 bases). The CDR3 has 14 amino acids. The V gene lost 2 bases and the J gene lost 7 bases, with 12 bases spanning the gap. CDR1 is MNHNS and CDR2 is SASEGT in the germline V gene. The CDR3 sequence: CASSEQKGANTIYF. CDR3 DNA: TGTGCCAGCAGTGAACAGAAAGGGGCCAACACCATATATTTT.

This clone was detected only once. The chain recombines TRBV27 with TRBJ1-2; 7 bases match TRBD1. V lost 8 bases and J lost 7; bases outside the gene matches: 10. Per germline, CDR1 MNHEY and CDR2 SMNVEV (reference sequence). This CDR3 contains 13 residues. CDR3 sequence: CASGWTGGSGYTF. In DNA, the CDR3 is TGTGCCAGCGGATGGACAGGAGGGAGTGGCTACACCTTC.

This clone is a singleton in its sample. The chain recombines TRBV4-1 with TRBJ2-7; maybe TRBD1 (6 bases). CDR1 MGHRA and CDR2 YSYEKL come from the germline V gene. The CDR3 runs 15 residues. V was shortened by 3 bases and J by 6 bases, with 18 bases between the two germline ends. The CDR3 DNA follows: TGCGCCAGCAGCCAGGGGGCACTAAAGAAGTCCGAGCAGTACTTC. It translates to CASSQGALKKSEQYF.

The V gene is TRBV28, the J gene TRBJ2-2; tentative D call: TRBD1 (5 bases). In germline, CDR1 is MDHEN, CDR2 SYDVKM. This CDR3 has 16 amino acids. V shed 6 bases and J shed 4 bases, with 18 bases lying between them. CDR3 region: CASRSQGFQRTGELFF. CDR3 coding DNA: TGTGCCAGCAGGTCCCAGGGTTTCCAACGCACCGGGGAGCTGTTTTTT.

This clone was picked up a small number of times. The CDR3 reads CAWRGGAVRETQYF. CDR3 bases: TGTGCCTGGAGAGGTGGGGCGGTCAGAGAGACCCAGTACTTC. This chain uses TRBV30 with TRBJ2-5; D may be TRBD1 (5 bases). CDR1 and CDR2 (germline): GTSNPN, SVGIG (reference sequence). With 3 bases removed from V and 4 bases from J, the gap between germline ends came to 15 bases. The CDR3 runs to 14 residues.

This chain's CDR3 is CASSLDSYQPQHF. The CDR3 DNA reads TGCGCCAGCAGCCTGGACAGCTATCAGCCCCAGCATTTT. The chain couples TRBV10-1 to TRBJ1-5; possible D gene TRBD1, 6 bases. With 6 bases removed from V and 5 bases from J, the gap between germline ends came to 11 bases. The CDR3 is made up of 13 amino acids. Per the germline V gene, CDR1 is WNHNN and CDR2 is SYGVQD (reference sequence).

The CDR3 protein is CASSFGGGTDTQYF. The CDR3 DNA follows: TGCGCCAGCAGCTTCGGAGGAGGCACAGATACGCAGTATTTT. V gene TRBV5-1 combines with J gene TRBJ2-3; tentative D call: TRBD2 (5 bases). Germline loops: CDR1 SGHRS, CDR2 YFSETQ. The CDR3 runs to 14 residues. V lost 2 bases and J 1 base, leaving 8 bases between the germline ends.

The rearrangement uses TRBV9 and TRBJ2-3; 9 nucleotides agree with TRBD2. Germline assignment: CDR1 SGDLS and CDR2 YYNGEE. V shed 0 bases and J 1 base; nucleotides not matched to a gene: 6. This CDR3 has 17 residues. CDR3 loop: CASSVAVAGAGTDTQYF. DNA for the CDR3: TGTGCCAGCAGCGTAGCGGTAGCGGGGGCCGGCACAGATACGCAGTATTTT.

The V and J genes are TRBV10-3 and TRBJ2-2; the match to TRBD2 covers 7 bases. The length of the CDR3 is 13 residues. Germline V gene data show CDR1 as ENHRY and CDR2 as SYGVKD. V gave up 6 bases and J gave up 4 bases; unmatched junction bases: 2. CDR3 sequence: CAIRGGSTGELFF. CDR3 sequence (DNA): TGTGCCATCAGGGGCGGGAGCACCGGGGAGCTGTTTTTT.

The J gene is TRBJ1-4, the V gene TRBV7-9, with D perhaps matching TRBD1 (5 bases). CDR1 is SEHNR and CDR2 is FQNEAQ in the germline V gene (reference sequence). Trimming took 5 bases from V and 8 from J, leaving 21 bases between them. This CDR3 is built from 16 residues. The CDR3 DNA follows: TGTGCCAGCAGCAAATCCGGGGCAGGGTCATACGAAAAACTGTTTTTT. Its protein product is CASSKSGAGSYEKLFF.

The V call is TRBV6-1, the J call TRBJ1-4; tentatively, D is TRBD1 (6 bases). The CDR3 is made up of 15 amino acids. The germline V and J ends were trimmed by 1 base and 4 bases, with 10 bases remaining between them. The V gene's germline CDR1 is MNHNS and CDR2 SASEGT. The CDR3 coding sequence is TGTGCCAGCAGTGAAGTTTACAGGGTTAATGAAAAACTGTTTTTT. The encoded protein is CASSEVYRVNEKLFF.

The V and J genes are TRBV6-5 and TRBJ1-2; TRBD1 might be the D (6 bases). V was trimmed by 6 bases and J by 4 bases, leaving 18 bases between them. In germline, CDR1 is MNHEY, CDR2 SVGAGI. The CDR3 loop spans 15 amino acids. DNA for the CDR3: TGTGCCAGCAGGCCCAACCCGGGACAATCCTATGGCTACACCTTC. Translation gives CASRPNPGQSYGYTF.

The CDR3 loop reads CASSPPTGMRRGYTF. CDR3 nucleotide sequence: TGTGCCAGCTCACCACCGACAGGGATGCGTCGAGGCTACACCTTC. V is TRBV18 and J is TRBJ1-2, with TRBD1 identical over 7 bases. J was trimmed by 8 bases and V by 0 bases; bases with no gene match: 9. Germline CDR1 KGHSH, CDR2 LQKENI. The CDR3 extends over 15 amino acids.

This clone turned up a few times. The V gene is TRBV13, the J gene TRBJ1-2, with a possible D match to TRBD1 (6 bases). CDR1 is PRHDT, CDR2 FYEKMQ, per germline (reference sequence). Trimming stripped 5 bases from V and 7 bases from J, with 14 bases between. The CDR3 has 13 amino acids. The CDR3 region has the DNA TGTGCCAGCAGCCAACTGACAGGATCTGGCTACACCTTC. Its protein product is CASSQLTGSGYTF.

The J gene is TRBJ2-7, the V gene TRBV18; 9 nucleotides match TRBD1. Germline CDR1 is KGHSH and CDR2 is LQKENI. The V gene end was trimmed by 5 bases and the J gene end by 5 bases; junction bases not matched to a gene: 7. The CDR3 sequence is 14 residues long. The CDR3 bases are TGTGCCAGCTCAGCGGGACAGGGATTGCACGAGCAGTACTTC. It is translated as CASSAGQGLHEQYF.

This clone was observed once. The V call is TRBV6-5, the J call TRBJ2-7; no clear D. Trimming took 5 bases from V and 4 from J, leaving 9 bases between them. Germline V CDR1 and CDR2: MNHEY, SVGAGI. CDR3 length equals 12 residues. CDR3 amino acids: CASSKGPYEQYF. CDR3 sequence (DNA): TGTGCCAGCAGTAAAGGACCTTACGAGCAGTACTTC.

This clone was seen only a few times. This chain links TRBV6-5 with TRBJ1-2, with 7 bases matching TRBD1. This CDR3 spans 14 amino acids. The junction had 4 bases not matched to a gene; V was cut back by 6 bases and J by 0 bases. Germline CDR1 MNHEY, CDR2 SVGAGI. The CDR3 loop is CASRRDSTNYGYTF. The CDR3 DNA reads as TGTGCCAGCAGACGGGACAGCACTAACTATGGCTACACCTTC.

By sample fraction, this clone is medium-sized. The rearrangement links TRBV6-6 to TRBJ1-1; 7 bases line up with TRBD1. The CDR3 length is 16 residues. V trimming: 7 bases; J trimming: 0 bases; junction bases outside the gene matches: 11. Germline CDR1 and CDR2: MNHNY and SVGAGI (reference sequence). In DNA, the CDR3 is TGTGCCAGCAACCATGTTAGGACAGGACTGAACACTGAAGCTTTCTTT. This translates into CASNHVRTGLNTEAFF.

The chain combines TRBV5-6 with TRBJ2-3; 11 nucleotides line up with TRBD2. CDR3 length: 15 amino acids. Germline CDR1 is SGHDT and CDR2 is YYEEEE. Unmatched junction bases numbered 10, after V lost 3 bases and J lost 10 bases. The CDR3 bases are TGTGCCAGCAGCTCCACTAGCGGGGGCCCCGCGGCGCAGTATTTT. This gives the protein CASSSTSGGPAAQYF.

This chain joins TRBV12-1 and TRBJ1-5; the D call TRBD1 from the table was never checked on the DNA. TRBV12-1 is listed as a pseudogene. CDR3 length: 15 residues. The DNA for the CDR3 is TGTGCCAGCAGGCCGGACAGCTATAGCAATCAGCCCCAGCATTTT. Translating gives CASRPDSYSNQPQHF.

The chain carries TRBV10-1 and TRBJ2-7, with TRBD1 identical over 8 bases. This CDR3 is 13 amino acids long. Looked up from germline, CDR1 is WNHNN and CDR2 is SYGVQD (reference sequence). V lost 5 bases to trimming and J lost 5 bases; unmatched junction nucleotides: 5. CDR3 protein: CASSKDRDDEQYF. Here the CDR3 DNA reads TGCGCCAGCAGTAAGGACAGGGATGACGAGCAGTACTTC.

The gene calls are TRBV5-1 and TRBJ2-3; D is possibly TRBD2 (6 bases). CDR1 SGHRS and CDR2 YFSETQ come from the germline V gene. The CDR3 loop spans 15 amino acids. V was cut by 4 bases and J by 2 bases, with 14 bases left in between. CDR3 residues: CASSRASVATDTQYF. DNA of the CDR3: TGCGCCAGCAGCAGGGCTAGCGTGGCCACAGATACGCAGTATTTT.

This rearrangement joins TRBV7-6 to TRBJ2-2; D not certain. This CDR3 region has 17 residues. V was trimmed by 1 base and J by 4 bases, leaving 16 bases between them. Germline V gene data show CDR1 as SGHVS and CDR2 as FNYEAQ. The CDR3 region has the DNA TGTGCCAGCAGCTTAGTCCCCGGCCCCTCGTCCACCGGGGAGCTGTTTTTT. It codes for CASSLVPGPSSTGELFF. Drawing the rest from reference TRBV7-6 and TRBJ2-2, the complete variable domain is GAGVSQSPRYKVTKRGQDVALRCDPISGHVSLYWYRQALGQGPEFLTYFNYEAQQDKSGLPNDRFSAERPEGSISTLTIQRTEQRDSAMYRCASSLVPGPSSTGELFFGEGSRLTVL.